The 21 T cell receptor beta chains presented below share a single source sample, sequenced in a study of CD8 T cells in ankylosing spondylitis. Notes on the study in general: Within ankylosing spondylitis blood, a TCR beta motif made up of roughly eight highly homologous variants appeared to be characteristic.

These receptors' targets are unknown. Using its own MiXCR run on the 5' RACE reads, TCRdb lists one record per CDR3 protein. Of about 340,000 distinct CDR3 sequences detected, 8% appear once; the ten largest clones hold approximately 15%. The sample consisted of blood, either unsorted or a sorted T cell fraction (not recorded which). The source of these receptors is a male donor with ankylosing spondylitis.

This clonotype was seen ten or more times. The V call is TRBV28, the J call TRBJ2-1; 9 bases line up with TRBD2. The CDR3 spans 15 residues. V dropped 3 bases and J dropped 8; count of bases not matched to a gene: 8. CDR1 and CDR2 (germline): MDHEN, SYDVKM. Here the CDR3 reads CASSFPGLAYHEQFF. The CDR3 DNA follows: TGTGCCAGCAGTTTCCCCGGACTAGCGTATCATGAGCAGTTCTTC.

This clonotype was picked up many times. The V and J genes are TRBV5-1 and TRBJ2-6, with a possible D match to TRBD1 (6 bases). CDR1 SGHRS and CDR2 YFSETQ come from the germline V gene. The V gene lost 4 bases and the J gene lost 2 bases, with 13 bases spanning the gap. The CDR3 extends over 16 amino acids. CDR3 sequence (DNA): TGCGCCAGCAGCGTCTTTCAGGGGACTGGGGCCAACGTCCTGACTTTC. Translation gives CASSVFQGTGANVLTF.

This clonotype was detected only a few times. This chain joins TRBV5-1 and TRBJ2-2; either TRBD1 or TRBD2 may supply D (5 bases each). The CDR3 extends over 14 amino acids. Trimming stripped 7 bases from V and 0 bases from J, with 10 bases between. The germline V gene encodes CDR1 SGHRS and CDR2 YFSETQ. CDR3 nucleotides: TGCGCCAGCCTGGGACCAACGAACACCGGGGAGCTGTTTTTT. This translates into CASLGPTNTGELFF.

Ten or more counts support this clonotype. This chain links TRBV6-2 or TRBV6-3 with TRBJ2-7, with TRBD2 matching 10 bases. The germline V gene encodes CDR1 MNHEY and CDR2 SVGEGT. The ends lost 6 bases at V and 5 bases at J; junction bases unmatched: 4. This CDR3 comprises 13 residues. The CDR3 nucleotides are TGTGCCAGCAGAACTAGCGGGGACAACGAGCAGTACTTC. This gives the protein CASRTSGDNEQYF.

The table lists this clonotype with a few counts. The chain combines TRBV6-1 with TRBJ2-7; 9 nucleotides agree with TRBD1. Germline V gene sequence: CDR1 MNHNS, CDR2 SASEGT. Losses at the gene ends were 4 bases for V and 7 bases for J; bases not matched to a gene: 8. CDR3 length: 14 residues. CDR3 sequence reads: CASSGGTGLGEQYF. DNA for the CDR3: TGTGCCAGCAGTGGAGGGACAGGGCTGGGGGAGCAGTACTTC.

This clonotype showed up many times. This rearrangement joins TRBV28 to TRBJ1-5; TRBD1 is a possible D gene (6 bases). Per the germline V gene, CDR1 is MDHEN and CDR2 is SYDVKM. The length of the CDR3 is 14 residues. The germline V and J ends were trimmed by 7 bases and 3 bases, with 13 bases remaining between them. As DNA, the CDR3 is TGTGCCAGCACCTGGGCGGGGGCCAATCAGCCCCAGCATTTT. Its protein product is CASTWAGANQPQHF. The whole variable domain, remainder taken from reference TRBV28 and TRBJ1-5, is DVKVTQSSRYLVKRTGEKVFLECVQDMDHENMFWYRQDPGLGLRLIYFSYDVKMKEKGDIPEGYSVSREKKERFSLILESASTNQTSMYLCASTWAGANQPQHFGDGTRLSIL.

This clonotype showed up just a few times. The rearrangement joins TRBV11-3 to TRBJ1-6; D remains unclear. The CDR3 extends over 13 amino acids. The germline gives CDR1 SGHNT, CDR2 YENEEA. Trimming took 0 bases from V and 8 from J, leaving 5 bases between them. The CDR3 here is CASSLDLDSPLHF. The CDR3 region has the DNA TGTGCCAGCAGCTTAGACCTGGATTCACCCCTCCACTTT.

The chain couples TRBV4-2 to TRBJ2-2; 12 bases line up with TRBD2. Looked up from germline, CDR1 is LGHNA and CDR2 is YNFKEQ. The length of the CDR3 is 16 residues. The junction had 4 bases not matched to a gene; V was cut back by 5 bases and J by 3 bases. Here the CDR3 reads CASSASGRADTGELFF. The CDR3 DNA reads TGTGCCAGCAGCGCTAGCGGGAGGGCCGACACCGGGGAGCTGTTTTTT.

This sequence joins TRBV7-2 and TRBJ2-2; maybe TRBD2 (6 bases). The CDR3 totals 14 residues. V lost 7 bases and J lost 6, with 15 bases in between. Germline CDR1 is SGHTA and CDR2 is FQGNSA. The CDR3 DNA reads TGTGCCAGCACCCGGGACTCCGGGGCCGGGGAGCTGTTTTTT. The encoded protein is CASTRDSGAGELFF.

DNA of the CDR3: TGTGCCATCAGTGAGCAGCAGGGGACAGATACGCAGTATTTT. Translating it yields CAISEQQGTDTQYF. This sequence joins TRBV10-3 and TRBJ2-3; perhaps TRBD1 as D (6 bases). CDR1 ENHRY and CDR2 SYGVKD come from the germline V gene. The CDR3 spans 14 residues. V lost 2 bases, J lost 3 bases, and 9 bases lay in between.

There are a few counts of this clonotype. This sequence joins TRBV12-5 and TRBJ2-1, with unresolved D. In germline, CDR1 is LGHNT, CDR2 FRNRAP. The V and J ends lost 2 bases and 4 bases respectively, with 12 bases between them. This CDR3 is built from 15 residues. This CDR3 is CASGLNRPGYNEQFF. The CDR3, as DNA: TGTGCTAGTGGTTTGAACCGTCCAGGATACAATGAGCAGTTCTTC.

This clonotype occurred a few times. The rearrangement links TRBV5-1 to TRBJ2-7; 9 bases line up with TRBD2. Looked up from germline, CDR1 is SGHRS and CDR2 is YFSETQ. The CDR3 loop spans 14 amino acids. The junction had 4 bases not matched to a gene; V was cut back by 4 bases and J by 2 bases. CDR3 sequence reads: CASSRTSAAYEQYF. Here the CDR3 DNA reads TGCGCCAGCAGCCGGACTAGCGCCGCCTACGAGCAGTACTTC.

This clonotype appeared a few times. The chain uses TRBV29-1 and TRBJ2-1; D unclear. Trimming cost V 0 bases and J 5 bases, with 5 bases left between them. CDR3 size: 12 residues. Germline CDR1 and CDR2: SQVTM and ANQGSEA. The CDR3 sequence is CSVEEQDNEQFF. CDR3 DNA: TGCAGCGTTGAAGAGCAAGACAATGAGCAGTTCTTC.

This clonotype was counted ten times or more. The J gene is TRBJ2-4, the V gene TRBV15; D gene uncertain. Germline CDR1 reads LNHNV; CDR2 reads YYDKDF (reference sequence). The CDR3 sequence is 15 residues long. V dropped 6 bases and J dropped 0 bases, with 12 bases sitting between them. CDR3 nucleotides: TGTGCCACCAGGTCTCCATCACTAGCCAAAAACATTCAGTACTTC. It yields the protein CATRSPSLAKNIQYF. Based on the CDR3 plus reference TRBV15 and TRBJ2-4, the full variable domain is DAMVIQNPRYQVTQFGKPVTLSCSQTLNHNVMYWYQQKSSQAPKLLFHYYDKDFNNEADTPDNFQSRRPNTSFCFLDIRSPGLGDTAMYLCATRSPSLAKNIQYFGAGTRLSVL.

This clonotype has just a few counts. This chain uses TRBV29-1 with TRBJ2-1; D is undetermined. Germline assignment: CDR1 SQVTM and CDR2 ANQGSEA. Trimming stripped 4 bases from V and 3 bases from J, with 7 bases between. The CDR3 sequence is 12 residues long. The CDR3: CSVGRIYNEQFF. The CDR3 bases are TGCAGCGTTGGACGGATCTACAATGAGCAGTTCTTC.

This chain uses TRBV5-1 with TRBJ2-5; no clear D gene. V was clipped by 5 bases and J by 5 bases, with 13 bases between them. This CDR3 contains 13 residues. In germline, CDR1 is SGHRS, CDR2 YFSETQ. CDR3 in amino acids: CASSESGWETQYF. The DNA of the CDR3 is TGCGCCAGCAGTGAATCGGGTTGGGAGACCCAGTACTTC.

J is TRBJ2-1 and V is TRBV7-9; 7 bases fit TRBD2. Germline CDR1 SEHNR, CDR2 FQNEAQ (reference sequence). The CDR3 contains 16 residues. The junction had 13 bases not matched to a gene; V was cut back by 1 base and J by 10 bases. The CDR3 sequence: CASSLVPAGAAGEQFF. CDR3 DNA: TGTGCCAGCAGCTTAGTCCCCGCGGGAGCCGCGGGGGAGCAGTTCTTC.

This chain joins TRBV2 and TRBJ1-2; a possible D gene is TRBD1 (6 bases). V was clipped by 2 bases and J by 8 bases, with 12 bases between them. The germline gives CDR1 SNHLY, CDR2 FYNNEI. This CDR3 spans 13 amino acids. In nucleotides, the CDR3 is TGTGCCAGCAGTGAATATCAGGGGCACGGCTACACCTTC. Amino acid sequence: CASSEYQGHGYTF.

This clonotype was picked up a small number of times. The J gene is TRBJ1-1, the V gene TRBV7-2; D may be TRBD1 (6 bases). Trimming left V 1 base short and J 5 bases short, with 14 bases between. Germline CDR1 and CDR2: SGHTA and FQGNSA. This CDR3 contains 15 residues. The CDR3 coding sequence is TGTGCCAGCAGCTTAGGCGGGGGGGCCCTTACTGAAGCTTTCTTT. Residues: CASSLGGGALTEAFF.

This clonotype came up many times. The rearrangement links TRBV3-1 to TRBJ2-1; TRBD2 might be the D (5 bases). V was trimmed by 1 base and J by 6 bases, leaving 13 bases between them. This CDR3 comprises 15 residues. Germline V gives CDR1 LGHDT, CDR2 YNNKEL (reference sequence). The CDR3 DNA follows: TGTGCCAGCAGCCAAGTCCTCTTCAGCGGCAATGAGCAGTTCTTC. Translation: CASSQVLFSGNEQFF.

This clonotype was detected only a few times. Written as DNA, the CDR3 is TGTGCCAGCACCGGGACACTGAACACTGAAGCTTTCTTT. Its protein product is CASTGTLNTEAFF. This sequence joins TRBV12-3 or TRBV12-4 and TRBJ1-1, with D perhaps matching TRBD1 (6 bases). The CDR3 is 13 residues long. Trimming shortened V by 7 bases and J by 0 bases, and 9 bases separated the two germline ends.